Below are 6 T cell receptor beta chains sequenced from a single sample in a study of T cells in localized non-small cell lung cancer. The data were produced by immunoSEQ multiplex PCR, yet TCRdb's version contains in-frame clones alone and is incomplete. The data contain about 62,000 clones, 80% to 90% of them singletons. Here the sequenced sample was PBMCs, taken before any cancer treatment. The receptors were gathered from a man aged 40 to 69 with stage II lung adenocarcinoma.

The chain is built from TRBV18 and TRBJ1-4; D gene unclear. Trimming cost V 2 bases and J 4 bases, with 8 bases left between them. This CDR3 is built from 14 residues. CDR1 and CDR2 (germline): KGHSH, LQKENI. CDR3 coding DNA: TGTGCCAGCTCACCAACAGTGATTAATGAAAAACTGTTTTTT. It encodes CASSPTVINEKLFF.

The chain employs TRBV6-5 and TRBJ1-2, with D unclear. In germline, CDR1 is MNHEY, CDR2 SVGAGI. V was trimmed by 5 bases and J by 5 bases, leaving 15 bases between them. The CDR3 covers 14 residues. The CDR3 DNA sequence: TGTGCCAGCAGTGTTGACCCGGCAAAATATGGCTACACCTTC. This codes for CASSVDPAKYGYTF.

V usage is TRBV6-1 and J usage is TRBJ2-3; no reliable D call. The V gene's germline CDR1 is MNHNS and CDR2 SASEGT. V lost 5 bases and J lost 3, with 9 bases in between. The CDR3 loop spans 13 amino acids. The CDR3 loop reads CASSYRTTDTQYF. The CDR3 nucleotides read TGTGCCAGCAGTTATCGGACGACAGATACGCAGTATTTT.

The V call is TRBV30, the J call TRBJ2-3, with 7 bases fitting TRBD2. From germline, CDR1 is GTSNPN and CDR2 SVGIG (reference sequence). J gave up 5 bases and V 2 bases, and 13 bases lay outside the gene matches. This CDR3 comprises 16 residues. The CDR3 DNA follows: TGTGCCTGGAGTCCACGTCGGGGGAGGGCTGTAGATACGCAGTATTTT. Translation gives CAWSPRRGRAVDTQYF.

The chain combines TRBV27 with TRBJ2-3; TRBD2 might be the D (5 bases). This CDR3 has 15 amino acids. Germline V gene data show CDR1 as MNHEY and CDR2 as SMNVEV (reference sequence). Between the trimmed V and J ends, which lost 2 bases and 1 base, there was a span of 10 bases. The CDR3 loop is CASSLKRIGTDTQYF. Written as DNA, the CDR3 is TGTGCCAGCAGTTTAAAGCGGATAGGCACAGATACGCAGTATTTT.

J is TRBJ2-1 and V is TRBV10-3, with D unclear. Germline V lookup: CDR1 ENHRY, CDR2 SYGVKD. Trimming pared 5 bases from V and 7 bases from J, leaving 9 bases between. The length of the CDR3 is 12 residues. This CDR3 is CAISQEGNEQFF. CDR3 nucleotides: TGTGCCATCAGTCAGGAAGGGAATGAGCAGTTCTTC.